The 31 T cell receptor beta chains below come from one sample, sequenced in a study of cytomegalovirus exposure and HLA in healthy donors. Vbeta (60) and Jbeta (13) primers were used in the PCR. Repertoires were generated with immunoSEQ multiplex PCR, while TCRdb's copy carries only in-frame clones and drops some. The sample contains roughly 58,000 clones, approximately 80% of which appear only once. Material: PBMCs. These TCRs come from a human donor in good health.

The genes are TRBV6-1 and TRBJ1-2; 9 nucleotides match TRBD1. The CDR3 consists of 19 residues. Germline loops: CDR1 MNHNS, CDR2 SASEGT. With 1 base clipped from V and 1 base from J, the junction kept 13 bases outside the gene matches. CDR3 DNA: TGTGCCAGCAGTGAAGGTTTGTCGGGACAGGGATATTTTAACTATGGCTACACCTTC. Translated: CASSEGLSGQGYFNYGYTF.

The chain couples TRBV28 to TRBJ1-5, with 7 nucleotides matching TRBD1. The CDR3 has 14 amino acids. Germline V lookup: CDR1 MDHEN, CDR2 SYDVKM. Germline trimming cut 4 bases from V and 7 bases from J; bases unmatched to any gene: 7. DNA for the CDR3: TGTGCCAGCAGTTCTGGACAGGATGCGCAGCCCCAGCATTTT. It codes for CASSSGQDAQPQHF.

CDR3 amino acids: CASSLLEGQPQHF. CDR3 DNA sequence: TGCGCCAGCAGCTTGTTAGAGGGTCAGCCCCAGCATTTT. The gene calls are TRBV5-1 and TRBJ1-5, with D unclear. V was clipped by 1 base and J by 6 bases, with 8 bases between them. The CDR3 contains 13 residues. Germline-derived CDR1 and CDR2 are SGHRS and YFSETQ.

This chain links TRBV30 with TRBJ1-2; tentatively, D is TRBD1 (6 bases). V shed 2 bases and J shed 4 bases, with 14 bases lying between them. This CDR3 comprises 14 residues. Per germline, CDR1 GTSNPN and CDR2 SVGIG (reference sequence). The CDR3 DNA is TGTGCCTGGAGTCTACGACGGACAGTCTATGGCTACACCTTC. Encoded protein: CAWSLRRTVYGYTF.

The count of this clone is one. This chain joins TRBV28 and TRBJ1-1; D is perhaps TRBD1 (6 bases). V was pared by 2 bases and J by 0 bases, with 10 bases between. The CDR3 sequence is 15 residues long. Germline CDR1 MDHEN, CDR2 SYDVKM. For the CDR3, the DNA is TGTGCCAGCAGTTTAACCTGGACAGTGAACACTGAAGCTTTCTTT. Encoded protein: CASSLTWTVNTEAFF.

This sequence joins TRBV28 and TRBJ2-5; TRBD1 matches at 7 bases. The CDR3 loop spans 16 amino acids. Looked up from germline, CDR1 is MDHEN and CDR2 is SYDVKM. Trimming at V came to 5 bases and at J to 4 bases, leaving 13 bases not matched to a gene. DNA of the CDR3: TGTGCCAGCAGTAATAGGACAGGCCGATCTCGAGAGACCCAGTACTTC. Its translation: CASSNRTGRSRETQYF.

This sequence joins TRBV7-8 and TRBJ2-7; a weak D match, TRBD2 (5 bases). CDR3 size: 14 residues. The germline V gene has CDR1 SGHVS and CDR2 FQNEAQ. Trimming removed 2 bases at V and 1 base at J, with 9 bases between. The chain's CDR3 is CASSLSRVSYEQYF. CDR3 in DNA: TGTGCCAGCAGCTTATCGAGGGTATCCTACGAGCAGTACTTC.

As for this clone: At one end, the junction sequence differs from germline, possibly due to a read error. This chain links TRBV7-9 with TRBJ2-7; possible D gene TRBD2, 5 bases. CDR1 is SEHNR, CDR2 FQNEAQ, per germline (reference sequence). The CDR3 totals 12 residues. CDR3 coding DNA: TGTTCCAGCAGAGGGATCGAGGGCGAGCAGTACTTC. The encoded protein is CSSRGIEGEQYF.

The V gene is TRBV5-1, the J gene TRBJ2-7, with 7 bases fitting TRBD2. Trimming removed 3 bases from V and 6 bases from J; junction bases left unmatched: 3. This CDR3 has 12 amino acids. Germline lookup yields CDR1 SGHRS and CDR2 YFSETQ. CDR3 loop: CASSWEGIEQYF. The CDR3 nucleotides are TGCGCCAGCAGCTGGGAGGGGATCGAGCAGTACTTC.

The genes are TRBV5-4 and TRBJ2-7, with TRBD2 matching over 7 bases. Germline lookup yields CDR1 SGHNT and CDR2 YYREEE (reference sequence). The CDR3 loop spans 14 amino acids. Trimming at V came to 4 bases and at J to 5 bases, leaving 9 bases not matched to a gene. The CDR3 DNA sequence: TGTGCCAGCAGCGACCGGACTAGGGGAGACGAGCAGTACTTC. Its protein product is CASSDRTRGDEQYF.

The chain uses TRBV5-6 and TRBJ1-5, with 9 bases that match TRBD1. Germline V gene data show CDR1 as SGHDT and CDR2 as YYEEEE. The CDR3 totals 13 residues. Trimming took 2 bases from V and 9 from J; bases not matched to a gene: 3. This CDR3 reads CASSLQGAGPQHF. CDR3 nucleotide sequence: TGTGCCAGCAGCTTACAGGGGGCAGGGCCCCAGCATTTT.

This clone was found once. The chain uses TRBV7-8 and TRBJ2-1; tentatively, D is TRBD1 (6 bases). Trimming took off 5 bases at V and 7 bases at J, with 18 bases between the two ends. Per the germline V gene, CDR1 is SGHVS and CDR2 is FQNEAQ. The CDR3 extends over 15 amino acids. This chain's CDR3 is CASSEQGIETNEQFF. The CDR3 DNA is TGTGCCAGCAGCGAGCAGGGGATTGAAACTAATGAGCAGTTCTTC.

V and J are TRBV6-5 and TRBJ2-7; a weak D match, TRBD2 (6 bases). Between the trimmed V and J ends, which lost 6 bases and 0 bases, there was a span of 15 bases. The V gene's germline CDR1 is MNHEY and CDR2 SVGAGI. The CDR3 contains 15 residues. CDR3 sequence (DNA): TGTGCCAGCAGGGACGACGGGGGAGGCTCCTACGAGCAGTACTTC. Protein sequence: CASRDDGGGSYEQYF.

The chain joins TRBV6-4 to TRBJ2-1, with 10 bases identical to TRBD2. The CDR3 loop spans 16 amino acids. Germline V lookup: CDR1 MRHNA, CDR2 SNTAGT. Trimming cost V 0 bases and J 4 bases; bases outside gene matches: 3. This CDR3 reads CASSDSERGGYNEQFF. DNA of the CDR3: TGTGCCAGCAGTGACTCGGAGCGGGGGGGATACAATGAGCAGTTCTTC.

J is TRBJ1-1 and V is TRBV18; D is perhaps TRBD1 (6 bases). The germline V and J ends were trimmed by 6 bases and 5 bases, with 16 bases remaining between them. In germline, CDR1 is KGHSH, CDR2 LQKENI. The CDR3 contains 14 residues. In nucleotides, the CDR3 is TGTGCCAGCTCGCCGACAGGAACCTATACTGAAGCTTTCTTT. It is translated as CASSPTGTYTEAFF.

This chain links TRBV5-1 with TRBJ1-1; a weak D match, TRBD1 (6 bases). This CDR3 spans 16 amino acids. The ends were cut back, 3 bases at V and 1 base at J, with 16 bases in the middle. The germline V gene encodes CDR1 SGHRS and CDR2 YFSETQ. CDR3 DNA sequence: TGCGCCAGCAGCTCCGTTCGCCCGACAGGGAACACTGAAGCTTTCTTT. Translated: CASSSVRPTGNTEAFF.

J is TRBJ1-3 and V is TRBV6-5; 7 bases line up with TRBD1. The CDR3 sequence is 14 residues long. The trim removed 2 bases at V and 2 bases at J, leaving 0 bases unmatched. CDR1 is MNHEY and CDR2 is SVGAGI in the germline V gene. The CDR3, as DNA: TGTGCCAGCAGTTACACAGGGGCTGGAAACACCATATATTTT. Translated, it gives CASSYTGAGNTIYF.

The chain employs TRBV28 and TRBJ2-7, with 11 bases fitting TRBD1. J lost 4 bases, V lost 5 bases, and 13 bases had no gene match. There are 17 residues in the CDR3. From germline, CDR1 is MDHEN and CDR2 SYDVKM. As DNA, the CDR3 is TGTGCCAGCAGTACCCGAGGGGACAGGGGGAAGCTTTACGAGCAGTACTTC. It yields the protein CASSTRGDRGKLYEQYF.

The chain combines TRBV11-2 with TRBJ2-1; TRBD2 aligns across 8 bases. The junction had 4 bases not matched to a gene; V was cut back by 3 bases and J by 0 bases. Germline assignment: CDR1 SGHAT and CDR2 FQNNGV. The CDR3 loop spans 16 amino acids. The CDR3 bases are TGTGCCAGCAGCTTGGAGCGGGAGAGCTCCTACAATGAGCAGTTCTTC. It encodes CASSLERESSYNEQFF.

This chain joins TRBV29-1 and TRBJ2-7; 8 bases agree with TRBD1. Germline CDR1 reads SQVTM; CDR2 reads ANQGSEA. This CDR3 comprises 11 residues. The V segment lost 4 bases and the J segment 4 bases; nucleotides outside the gene matches: 0. CDR3 sequence reads: CSVGDRYEQYF. Here the CDR3 DNA reads TGCAGCGTTGGGGACAGGTACGAGCAGTACTTC.

The genes are TRBV4-1 and TRBJ1-3; D perhaps matches TRBD1 (6 bases). V lost 4 bases and J 4 bases, leaving 17 bases between the germline ends. CDR1 and CDR2 from the germline V gene are MGHRA and YSYEKL. This CDR3 contains 16 residues. The CDR3 sequence is CASSLSHQGRGNTIYF. CDR3 DNA sequence: TGCGCCAGCAGCCTAAGTCATCAGGGGAGAGGAAACACCATATATTTT.

This clone has just one count. This chain uses TRBV10-1 with TRBJ2-7, with 8 bases matching TRBD1. The junction had 4 bases not matched to a gene; V was cut back by 4 bases and J by 5 bases. The CDR3 extends over 13 amino acids. The germline V gene encodes CDR1 WNHNN and CDR2 SYGVQD (reference sequence). CDR3 sequence (DNA): TGCGCCAGCAGTGTGGACAGGGTGCACGAGCAGTACTTC. This sequence encodes CASSVDRVHEQYF.

V usage is TRBV4-2 and J usage is TRBJ2-5; D gene unclear. Germline lookup yields CDR1 LGHNA and CDR2 YNFKEQ. The CDR3 has 14 amino acids. Trimming took 4 bases from V and 2 from J, leaving 11 bases between them. DNA for the CDR3: TGTGCCAGCAGCCCACGACTTGCGCAAGAGACCCAGTACTTC. The encoded protein is CASSPRLAQETQYF.

This chain uses TRBV4-2 with TRBJ1-2; 8 bases line up with TRBD1. The length of the CDR3 is 15 residues. The V gene's germline CDR1 is LGHNA and CDR2 YNFKEQ. With 4 bases clipped from V and 4 bases from J, the junction kept 8 bases outside the gene matches. CDR3 DNA sequence: TGTGCCAGCAGCCGCACAGACAGGGGCACCTATGGCTACACCTTC. Its protein product is CASSRTDRGTYGYTF.

The chain has TRBV7-2 and TRBJ2-1; tentatively, D is TRBD1 (6 bases). The CDR3 has 15 amino acids. The V end was cut by 3 bases, the J end by 9 bases, with 18 bases between. CDR1 and CDR2 from the germline V gene are SGHTA and FQGNSA. The CDR3 sequence: CASSLAGAGVGEQFF. CDR3 sequence (DNA): TGTGCCAGCAGCTTGGCCGGGGCAGGGGTCGGTGAGCAGTTCTTC.

The rearrangement links TRBV28 to TRBJ1-1; TRBD1 matches at 8 bases. The CDR3 has 17 residues. Germline V gives CDR1 MDHEN, CDR2 SYDVKM. After removal of 3 bases from V and 4 bases from J, the junction contained 13 bases not matched to a gene. The CDR3 nucleotides read TGTGCCAGCAGTTTTGTGGGTGGATTCGGACAGGGCACTGAAGCTTTCTTT. It translates to CASSFVGGFGQGTEAFF. Complete variable domain (other parts from reference TRBV28 and TRBJ1-1): DVKVTQSSRYLVKRTGEKVFLECVQDMDHENMFWYRQDPGLGLRLIYFSYDVKMKEKGDIPEGYSVSREKKERFSLILESASTNQTSMYLCASSFVGGFGQGTEAFFGQGTRLTVV.

This clone has only a few counts. V usage is TRBV11-3 and J usage is TRBJ1-5; D gene unclear. CDR1 is SGHNT, CDR2 YENEEA, per germline. The CDR3 is 15 amino acids. V lost 8 bases, J lost 0 bases, and 14 bases lay in between. The DNA for the CDR3 is TGTGCCAGCCATCCCCACAGCTATAGCAATCAGCCCCAGCATTTT. It is translated as CASHPHSYSNQPQHF.

The rearrangement uses TRBV7-9 and TRBJ1-3; no definite D call. Germline values: CDR1 SEHNR, CDR2 FQNEAQ (reference sequence). The CDR3 is 15 amino acids. Trimming removed 7 bases at V and 0 bases at J, with 13 bases between. CDR3 DNA sequence: TGTGCCAGCACGCTCTCGGCGGGCTCTGGAAACACCATATATTTT. Protein: CASTLSAGSGNTIYF.

V usage is TRBV7-3 and J usage is TRBJ1-1; no firm D call. Per germline, CDR1 SGHTA and CDR2 FQGTGA. V shed 3 bases and J shed 1 base, with 6 bases lying between them. The CDR3 has 13 residues. The CDR3 DNA reads as TGTGCCAGCAGCTTGGGGAGGAACACTGAAGCTTTCTTT. Translating it yields CASSLGRNTEAFF. Full variable domain (rest looked up from reference TRBV7-3 and TRBJ1-1): GAGVSQTPSNKVTEKGKYVELRCDPISGHTALYWYRQSLGQGPEFLIYFQGTGAADDSGLPNDRFFAVRPEGSVSTLKIQRTERGDSAVYLCASSLGRNTEAFFGQGTRLTVV.

The chain uses TRBV7-2 and TRBJ1-5; no reliable D call. This CDR3 is built from 15 residues. Germline CDR1 reads SGHTA; CDR2 reads FQGNSA. Between the trimmed V and J ends, which lost 3 bases and 1 base, there was a span of 10 bases. As DNA, the CDR3 is TGTGCCAGCAGCTTTTCTTTACAGAGCAATCAGCCCCAGCATTTT. Translation gives CASSFSLQSNQPQHF.

This clone was seen just once. The J gene is TRBJ2-7, the V gene TRBV4-1; 14 bases fit TRBD2. V lost 2 bases, J lost 6 bases, and 9 bases stayed unmatched. The CDR3 loop spans 17 amino acids. The germline V gene encodes CDR1 MGHRA and CDR2 YSYEKL. The CDR3 here is CASSQRFRGTSGSEQYF. CDR3 nucleotide sequence: TGCGCCAGCAGCCAAAGGTTTCGGGGGACTAGCGGGAGCGAGCAGTACTTC.